This T cell receptor beta chain was recorded in a study of blood T cell repertoires in COVID-19 (dated by TCRdb to 2020 to 2022). Notes on the research overall: Samples from collaborators originated in the United States, Italy and Spain and spanned both the acute and convalescent phases of COVID-19. A de-identified subject ID, COVID-19 status, age in years and sex were almost always included in the sample metadata. Subjects who had been exposed to COVID-19, were actively infected with it, or had recovered from it provided the deeply sampled blood TCRbeta repertoires that made up the dataset. The material from the prospective study consisted of cDNA or gDNA derived from T cells, B-cell-depleted T cells, or PBMCs. A freely available public database, intended as a resource for researchers studying the immune response to SARS-CoV-2, is where the repertoires were released. Samples came from the ongoing ImmuneRACE study (first 160 participants) plus 1,254 subjects from 6 global collaborators. Where available, HLA class I and class II types were taken from metadata supplied by the sample provider and were not determined by assay-based typing. Summary of the overall study and its limitations: How much clinical and demographic metadata was included differed by source and by participant, and the metadata was provided uncurated.

TCRbeta CDR3 regions were amplified from genomic DNA by means of the immunoSEQ Assay, a bias-controlled multiplex PCR. The published analysis was carried out like this. The number of nucleated cells in each sample was estimated by amplification of reference gene primers within the assay. To quantify the absolute abundance of each unique TCRbeta CDR3 rearrangement, sequence reads were collapsed and filtered. For each sample, productive Simpson clonality was calculated as the square root of Simpson's diversity index across productive rearrangements. TCRdb stores this immuneACCESS table with in-frame sequences only. Part of the clones is absent; in the studies checked, under half of the shortfall reflects unresolved V genes, and no reason is known for the rest. That table supplies the V and J calls and clone size; D and trimming were determined from the DNA. This sample has approximately 260,000 clones in its table, and about 86% of those were observed once. The ten largest account for roughly a tenth of the sample.

For this chain, trimming is 8 bases at the V end and 9 bases at the J end, and the number of junction bases without a gene match is 15. Reading from cysteine to phenylalanine, the CDR3 counts 15 amino acids. Of all the DNA, just the CDR3 is kept, 45 bases in frame from base 1. From a lookup of the germline V gene (reference sequence), CDR1 and CDR2 are MNHEY and SMNVEV. This clone appeared a single time. Its antigen is not yet known. No per-base quality is available; no much larger clone lies one base away. Collaborating institutions collected whole blood in K2EDTA tubes following their own protocols. For TCRbeta analysis, collaborators shipped samples as frozen whole blood, isolated PBMCs, or DNA extracted from either of those sample types.

The clonotype comes from a woman aged 80 or over with acute or convalescent COVID-19. Sample: peripheral blood. The chain is assembled from TRBV27 and TRBJ2-1, with 8 central nucleotides matching TRBD1. The CDR3 region has the sequence CASRLRQGAYGEQFF. The DNA reads as follows: TGTGCCAGCCGTCTCAGGCAGGGGGCTTACGGTGAGCAGTTCTTC.